This T cell receptor (beta chain) was sequenced for a study of T cell clusters in autoimmune cytopenias. TRB rearrangements were amplified by touch-down multiplex PCR with mixed TRB-A/B primers. From its re-call of the multiplex PCR reads, TCRdb lists each CDR3 protein once, without DNA. Seen in this sample are nearly 15,000 distinct CDR3 sequences; the ten most common clones hold 3% to 4%. Germline V gene data show CDR1 as GTSNPN and CDR2 as SVGIG (reference sequence). CDR3 size: 12 residues. About 39,000 genome equivalents of blood DNA were amplified for TRB. Study-wide results and caveats: Active autoimmune hepatitis patients had roughly 3-fold fewer exclusive TRB clusters than healthy donors.

A note on this clonotype: Its antigen is currently unknown.

These data are also associated with another study on T cell repertoires in aging, cancer and after chemotherapy. That investigation notes: Age-matched healthy donors had significantly more diverse, less clonal blood TCR repertoires than untreated cancer patients. In each cancer cohort, median generation probability increased across chemotherapy, suggesting thymic output rebounded.

This sequence originates from a human donor in good health. This chain links TRBV30 with TRBJ2-7; the TCRdb call, TRBD1, lacks DNA for checking. Sequenced sample: peripheral blood. The CDR3 loop is CAWGDRGFEQYF.